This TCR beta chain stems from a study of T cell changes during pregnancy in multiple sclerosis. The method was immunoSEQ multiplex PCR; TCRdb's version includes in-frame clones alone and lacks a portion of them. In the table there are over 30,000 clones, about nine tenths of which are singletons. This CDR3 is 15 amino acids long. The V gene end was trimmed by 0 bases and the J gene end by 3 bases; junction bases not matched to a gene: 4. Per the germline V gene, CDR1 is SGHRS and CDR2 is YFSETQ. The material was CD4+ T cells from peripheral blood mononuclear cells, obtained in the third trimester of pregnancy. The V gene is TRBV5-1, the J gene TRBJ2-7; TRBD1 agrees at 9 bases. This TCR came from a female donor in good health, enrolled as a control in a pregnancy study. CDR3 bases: TGCGCCAGCAGCTTGGCCGGGACAGGGATCTACGAGCAGTACTTC. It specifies CASSLAGTGIYEQYF.